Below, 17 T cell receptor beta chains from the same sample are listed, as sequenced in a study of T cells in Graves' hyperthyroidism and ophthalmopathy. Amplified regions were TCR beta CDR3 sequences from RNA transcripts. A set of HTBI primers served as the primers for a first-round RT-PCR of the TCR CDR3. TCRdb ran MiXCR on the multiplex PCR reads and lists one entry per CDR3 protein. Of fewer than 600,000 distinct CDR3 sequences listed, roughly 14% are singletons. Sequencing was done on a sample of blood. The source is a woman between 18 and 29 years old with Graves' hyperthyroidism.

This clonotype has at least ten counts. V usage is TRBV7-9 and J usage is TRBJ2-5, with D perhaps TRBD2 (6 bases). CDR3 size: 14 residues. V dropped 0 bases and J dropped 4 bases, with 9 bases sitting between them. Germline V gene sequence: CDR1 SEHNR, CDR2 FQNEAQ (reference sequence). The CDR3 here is CASSLAGLTETQYF. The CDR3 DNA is TGTGCCAGCAGCTTAGCGGGACTCACAGAGACCCAGTACTTC.

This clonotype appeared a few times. CDR3 sequence: CASSLLGQGAYEQYF. In nucleotides, the CDR3 is TGTGCCAGCAGCCTCCTGGGACAGGGGGCTTACGAGCAGTACTTC. The genes are TRBV3-1 and TRBJ2-7, with 12 bases fitting TRBD1. Germline CDR1 is LGHDT and CDR2 is YNNKEL (reference sequence). This CDR3 has 15 residues. J was trimmed by 4 bases and V by 4 bases; bases with no gene match: 5.

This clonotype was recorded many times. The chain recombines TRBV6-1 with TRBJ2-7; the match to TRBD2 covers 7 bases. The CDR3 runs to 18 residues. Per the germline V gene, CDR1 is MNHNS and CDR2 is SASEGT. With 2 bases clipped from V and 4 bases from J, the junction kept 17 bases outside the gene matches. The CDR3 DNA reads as TGTGCCAGCAGTGAAAGGGTTAGCGGGTGGCAGACGCTATACGAGCAGTACTTC. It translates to CASSERVSGWQTLYEQYF.

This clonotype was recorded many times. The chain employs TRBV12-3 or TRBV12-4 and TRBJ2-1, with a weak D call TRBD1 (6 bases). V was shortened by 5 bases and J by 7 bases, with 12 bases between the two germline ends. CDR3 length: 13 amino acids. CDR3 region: CASSQQGTNEQFF. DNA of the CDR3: TGTGCCAGCAGTCAACAGGGAACTAATGAGCAGTTCTTC.

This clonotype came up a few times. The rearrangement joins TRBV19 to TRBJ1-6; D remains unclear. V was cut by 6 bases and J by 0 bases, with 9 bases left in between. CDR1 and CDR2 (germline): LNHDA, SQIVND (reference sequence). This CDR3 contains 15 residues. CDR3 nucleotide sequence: TGTGCCAGTAGCCAGGATAGCTCCTATAATTCACCCCTCCACTTT. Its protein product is CASSQDSSYNSPLHF.

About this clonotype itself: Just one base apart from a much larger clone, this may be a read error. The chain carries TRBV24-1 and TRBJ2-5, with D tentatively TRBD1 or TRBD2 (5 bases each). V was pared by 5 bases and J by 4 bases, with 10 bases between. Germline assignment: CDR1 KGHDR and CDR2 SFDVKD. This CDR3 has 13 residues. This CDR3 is CATSGGSRETQYF. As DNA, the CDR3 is TGTGCCACCAGTGGGGGGTCACGAGAGACCCAGTACTTC.

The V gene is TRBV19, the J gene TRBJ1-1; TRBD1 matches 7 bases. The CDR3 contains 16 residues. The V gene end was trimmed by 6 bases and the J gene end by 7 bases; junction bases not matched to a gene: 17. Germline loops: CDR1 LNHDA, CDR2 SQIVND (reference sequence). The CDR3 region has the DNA TGTGCCAGTAGGGCACCCGGGACAGTTAACCTAGGTGAAGCTTTCTTT. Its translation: CASRAPGTVNLGEAFF.

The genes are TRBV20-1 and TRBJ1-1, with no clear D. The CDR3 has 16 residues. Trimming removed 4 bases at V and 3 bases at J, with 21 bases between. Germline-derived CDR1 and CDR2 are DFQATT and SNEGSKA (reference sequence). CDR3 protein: CSAIRWTLGRDTEAFF. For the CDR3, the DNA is TGCAGTGCTATAAGGTGGACTCTCGGGCGGGACACTGAAGCTTTCTTT.

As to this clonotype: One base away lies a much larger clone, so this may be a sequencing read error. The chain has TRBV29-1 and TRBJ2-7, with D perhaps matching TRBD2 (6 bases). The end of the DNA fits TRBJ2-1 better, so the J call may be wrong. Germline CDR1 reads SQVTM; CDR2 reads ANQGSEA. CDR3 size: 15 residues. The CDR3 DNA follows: TGCAGCGTTGAAGATAATCGGGAGAGCTCCTACGAGCAGTTCTTC. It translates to CSVEDNRESSYEQFF.

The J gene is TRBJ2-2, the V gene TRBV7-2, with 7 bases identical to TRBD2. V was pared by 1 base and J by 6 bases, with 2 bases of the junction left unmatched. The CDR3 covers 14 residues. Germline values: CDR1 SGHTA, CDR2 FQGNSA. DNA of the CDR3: TGTGCCAGCAGCTTAGTGGGAGGGCCCGGGGAGCTGTTTTTT. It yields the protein CASSLVGGPGELFF.

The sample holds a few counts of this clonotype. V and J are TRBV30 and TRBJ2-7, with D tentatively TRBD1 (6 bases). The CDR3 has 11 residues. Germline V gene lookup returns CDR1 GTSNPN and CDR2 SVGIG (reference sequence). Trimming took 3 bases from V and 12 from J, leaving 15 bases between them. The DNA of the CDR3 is TGTGCCTGGAGCAGGGGCCACGGGCGGTACTTC. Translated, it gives CAWSRGHGRYF.

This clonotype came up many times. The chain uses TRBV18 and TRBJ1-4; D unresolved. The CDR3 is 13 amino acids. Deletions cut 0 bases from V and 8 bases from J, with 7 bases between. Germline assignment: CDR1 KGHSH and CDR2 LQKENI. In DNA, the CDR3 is TGTGCCAGCTCACCACCGGGGAAAGAAAAACTGTTTTTT. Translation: CASSPPGKEKLFF.

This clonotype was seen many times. The CDR3 DNA reads as TGTGCCAGCAGCCGAACAGGGGTGAGCTCCTACGAGCAGTACTTC. This codes for CASSRTGVSSYEQYF. This sequence joins TRBV7-2 and TRBJ2-7; 7 bases agree with TRBD1. After removal of 5 bases from V and 0 bases from J, the junction contained 7 bases not matched to a gene. This CDR3 is 15 amino acids long. From germline, CDR1 is SGHTA and CDR2 FQGNSA.

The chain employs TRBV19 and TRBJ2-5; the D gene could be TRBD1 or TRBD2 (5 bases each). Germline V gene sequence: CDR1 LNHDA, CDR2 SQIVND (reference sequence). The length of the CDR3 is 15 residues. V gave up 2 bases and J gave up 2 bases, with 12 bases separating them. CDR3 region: CASSIWGTRQETQYF. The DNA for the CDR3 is TGTGCCAGTAGTATATGGGGGACCCGACAAGAGACCCAGTACTTC.

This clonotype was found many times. As DNA, the CDR3 is TGTGCCAGCAGCCAAGAGACCGCAACTAATGAAAAACTGTTTTTT. This translates into CASSQETATNEKLFF. The V and J genes are TRBV3-1 and TRBJ1-4, with D unclear. Germline V gene data show CDR1 as LGHDT and CDR2 as YNNKEL (reference sequence). The CDR3 is 15 amino acids. V gave up 0 bases and J gave up 0 bases, with 5 bases separating them.

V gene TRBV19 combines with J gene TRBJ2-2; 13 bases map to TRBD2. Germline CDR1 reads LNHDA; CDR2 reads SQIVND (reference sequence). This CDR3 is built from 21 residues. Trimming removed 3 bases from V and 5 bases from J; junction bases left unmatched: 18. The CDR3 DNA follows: TGTGCCAGTAGTATTGGGACTAGCGGGACCCTAAGTCCTTTGGGGACCGGGGAGCTGTTTTTT. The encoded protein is CASSIGTSGTLSPLGTGELFF.

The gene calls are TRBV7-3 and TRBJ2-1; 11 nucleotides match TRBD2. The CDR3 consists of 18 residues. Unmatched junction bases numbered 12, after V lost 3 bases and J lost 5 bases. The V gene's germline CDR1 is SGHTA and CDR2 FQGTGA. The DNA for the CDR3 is TGTGCCAGCAGCTTCGGGCCCCCGACTAGCGGGACAGACAATGAGCAGTTCTTC. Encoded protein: CASSFGPPTSGTDNEQFF.